The subject of this entry is one T cell receptor (beta chain). Its antigen is unknown. This sample was included in a study of human versus mouse CDR3 diversity and MHC coevolution. Study as a whole: Each sample yielded about 5.5 x 10^6 to 1.7 x 10^7 valid reads.

General observations from the study: About 1.7 million TCR beta clonotypes were estimated for humans, the largest repertoire. The lowest clonal inequality scores came from two of three human donors.

Profiled with immunoSEQ multiplex PCR; TCRdb holds only in-frame clones, not every one. The table records around 59,000 clones, around 94% of them present only once. The CDR3 has 16 residues. V lost 4 bases and J 5 bases, leaving 17 bases between the germline ends. Germline loops: CDR1 KGHSH, CDR2 LQKENI. The clonotype comes from a person between 55 and 70 years old in good health. The chain combines TRBV18 with TRBJ2-2, with D maybe TRBD2 (6 bases). The sample taken for sequencing was naive CD4+ T cells from blood. As for subset: CD45RO-negative CD62L-positive naive CD4 T cells. The DNA of the CDR3 is TGTGCCAGCTCACTCGGGAGCTCCAGTGGGACCGGGGAGCTGTTTTTT. Translated, it gives CASSLGSSSGTGELFF.